This T cell receptor beta chain was documented in a study of CD8 T cells in ankylosing spondylitis. Overall study findings and caveats: Characteristic, it appeared, of ankylosing spondylitis blood was a TCR beta motif of eight or nine highly homologous variants.

The CDR3 covers 14 residues. V gave up 4 bases and J gave up 1 base, with 11 bases separating them. Germline V gene lookup returns CDR1 LNHDA and CDR2 SQIVND (reference sequence). This clonotype has only a few counts. Its antigen is as yet unknown. TCRdb fed the 5' RACE reads into MiXCR, producing one record per CDR3 protein. Among fewer than 500,000 distinct CDR3 sequences, under 25% were seen once, and the ten largest hold about 16%. The V call is TRBV19, the J call TRBJ2-7; D is ambiguous. Specimen: blood, either unsorted or a sorted T cell fraction (not recorded which). The source is a male donor with ankylosing spondylitis. The chain's CDR3 is CASSKRPNSYEQYF. In DNA, the CDR3 is TGTGCCAGTAGTAAAAGACCGAATTCCTACGAGCAGTACTTC.